This T cell receptor beta chain was documented in a study of blood T cells in healthy people across ages. This CDR3 spans 15 amino acids. Germline CDR1 is SGHDT and CDR2 is YYEEEE. Trimming removed 4 bases from V and 6 bases from J; junction bases left unmatched: 9. Through a sample-barcoded 5' primer and a J-beta primer mix, a second PCR was run for roughly 7 to 11 cycles. TCRdb redid the calling of the 5' RACE reads with MiXCR, one entry per CDR3 protein. The sample records 800,000 to 1,000,000 distinct CDR3 sequences, about 44% being singletons. The specimen was blood. This sequence joins TRBV5-6 and TRBJ2-2, with 7 nucleotides matching TRBD1. The receptor comes from a man aged 25 to 45 in good health. The CDR3 here is CASSPYDRDAGELFF. The DNA of the CDR3 is TGTGCCAGCAGCCCCTATGACAGGGACGCCGGGGAGCTGTTTTTT.